Below, 21 T cell receptor beta chains from the same sample are listed, as sequenced in a study of blood T cell repertoires in COVID-19. Data came from immunoSEQ multiplex PCR; TCRdb stores just in-frame clones and leaves some out. The sample consists of around 260,000 clones, roughly nine tenths of them appearing once. Sequencing used peripheral blood. The source of these receptors is a woman aged 25 to 39 with COVID-19, enrolled during active disease.

V usage is TRBV4-1 and J usage is TRBJ2-1; 9 bases align to TRBD1. This CDR3 is 18 amino acids long. Germline trimming cut 0 bases from V and 3 bases from J; bases unmatched to any gene: 9. CDR1 and CDR2 (germline): MGHRA, YSYEKL. CDR3 amino acids: CASSQDPGQGTIYNEQFF. In DNA, the CDR3 is TGCGCCAGCAGCCAAGATCCCGGACAGGGGACGATCTACAATGAGCAGTTCTTC.

The chain links TRBV10-2 to TRBJ2-7; D is perhaps TRBD2 (6 bases). The germline V and J ends were trimmed by 5 bases and 0 bases, with 11 bases remaining between them. This CDR3 comprises 14 residues. Germline CDR1 WSHSY, CDR2 SAAADI. The DNA of the CDR3 is TGCGCCAGCAGTCTAGCGCTTAGCTCCTACGAGCAGTACTTC. This translates into CASSLALSSYEQYF.

The chain employs TRBV6-1 and TRBJ1-5, with D possibly being TRBD1 (5 bases). Germline lookup yields CDR1 MNHNS and CDR2 SASEGT. V lost 1 base and J lost 2, with 15 bases in between. The CDR3 extends over 17 amino acids. The CDR3 DNA follows: TGTGCCAGCAGTGAAGAGGCAGGGTGGAACGGCAATCAGCCCCAGCATTTT. It codes for CASSEEAGWNGNQPQHF.

V usage is TRBV19 and J usage is TRBJ2-1, with D uncertain. Trimming left V 7 bases short and J 7 bases short, with 2 bases between. Germline V gene lookup returns CDR1 LNHDA and CDR2 SQIVND (reference sequence). This CDR3 has 9 residues. The CDR3 is CASINEQFF. CDR3 DNA sequence: TGTGCCAGTATAAATGAGCAGTTCTTC.

The chain links TRBV5-1 to TRBJ2-3, with 9 bases identical to TRBD1. The ends lost 4 bases at V and 2 bases at J; junction bases unmatched: 8. Per the germline V gene, CDR1 is SGHRS and CDR2 is YFSETQ. The length of the CDR3 is 16 residues. This CDR3 reads CASSLTGTGFTDTQYF. CDR3 coding DNA: TGCGCCAGCAGCCTTACCGGGACAGGGTTCACAGATACGCAGTATTTT. The full variable domain, completed using reference TRBV5-1 and TRBJ2-3, is KAGVTQTPRYLIKTRGQQVTLSCSPISGHRSVSWYQQTPGQGLQFLFEYFSETQRNKGNFPGRFSGRQFSNSRSEMNVSTLELGDSALYLCASSLTGTGFTDTQYFGPGTRLTVL.

The chain combines TRBV13 with TRBJ1-1; D is unresolved. CDR3 length: 13 residues. V was trimmed by 0 bases and J by 11 bases, leaving 13 bases between them. The germline gives CDR1 PRHDT, CDR2 FYEKMQ (reference sequence). CDR3 amino acids: CASSLGRGEGAFF. The CDR3 nucleotides are TGTGCCAGCAGCTTAGGCCGCGGGGAAGGCGCTTTCTTT.

The chain employs TRBV29-1 and TRBJ1-2; D may be TRBD1 (5 bases). The germline gives CDR1 SQVTM, CDR2 ANQGSEA. Between the trimmed V and J ends, which lost 7 bases and 4 bases, there was a span of 13 bases. The CDR3 loop spans 12 amino acids. The CDR3 is CSAEGATYGYTF. The DNA for the CDR3 is TGCAGCGCCGAAGGGGCTACCTATGGCTACACCTTC.

This chain connects TRBV27 to TRBJ1-2, with a tentative D call TRBD1 (5 bases). Trimming cost V 0 bases and J 8 bases, with 10 bases left between them. The CDR3 is 13 amino acids. Per germline, CDR1 MNHEY and CDR2 SMNVEV (reference sequence). CDR3 DNA sequence: TGTGCCAGCAGTTTATCGTCAGGGTACGGCTACACCTTC. Amino acid sequence: CASSLSSGYGYTF.

Regarding this clone: Distinct nucleotide sequences in the sample also encode this CDR3. The rearrangement uses TRBV19 and TRBJ1-5; D possibly corresponds to TRBD1 (6 bases). The V end lost 7 bases, the J end lost 4 bases, and 11 bases lay between the germline ends. From germline, CDR1 is LNHDA and CDR2 SQIVND (reference sequence). This CDR3 comprises 13 residues. The CDR3 DNA follows: TGTGCCAGTACCCCGCAGGGGAATCAGCCCCAGCATTTT. It yields the protein CASTPQGNQPQHF.

The gene calls are TRBV7-9 and TRBJ2-3; D unclear. This CDR3 spans 13 amino acids. The V gene's germline CDR1 is SEHNR and CDR2 FQNEAQ (reference sequence). V gave up 0 bases and J gave up 6 bases, with 7 bases separating them. CDR3 DNA sequence: TGTGCCAGCAGCTTAGCCGGTCCTGATACGCAGTATTTT. It yields the protein CASSLAGPDTQYF.

The rearrangement uses TRBV25-1 and TRBJ2-2; 10 bases map to TRBD2. The CDR3 totals 15 residues. CDR1 is MGHDK and CDR2 is SYGVNS in the germline V gene. Trimming cost V 5 bases and J 6 bases; bases outside gene matches: 6. The CDR3 reads CASSRAGGPAGELFF. As DNA, the CDR3 is TGTGCCAGCAGTAGAGCGGGAGGGCCCGCCGGGGAGCTGTTTTTT.

The chain is built from TRBV6-5 and TRBJ1-1; D is possibly TRBD1 (6 bases). With 0 bases removed from V and 6 bases from J, the gap between germline ends came to 14 bases. The CDR3 runs 15 residues. CDR1 is MNHEY, CDR2 SVGAGI, per germline. In nucleotides, the CDR3 is TGTGCCAGCAGTTACTCGAGGCAGGGGACCCCTGAAGCTTTCTTT. Protein sequence: CASSYSRQGTPEAFF.

The gene calls are TRBV3-1 (or the pseudogene TRBV3-2) and TRBJ1-1; D is possibly TRBD1 (6 bases). Trimming left V 4 bases short and J 1 base short, with 16 bases between. Per germline, CDR1 LGHDT and CDR2 YNNKEL (reference sequence). This CDR3 region has 16 residues. The DNA for the CDR3 is TGTGCCAGCAGCCCTAGGGGGGGATCCGGGAACACTGAAGCTTTCTTT. Its protein product is CASSPRGGSGNTEAFF.

The genes are TRBV6-1 and TRBJ2-3; 8 nucleotides match TRBD2. There are 14 residues in the CDR3. From germline, CDR1 is MNHNS and CDR2 SASEGT. The V and J ends lost 1 base and 3 bases, in that order; junction bases with no gene match: 0. The CDR3 DNA is TGTGCCAGCAGTGAAGGACTAGCGACAGATACGCAGTATTTT. Translation: CASSEGLATDTQYF.

The J gene is TRBJ2-7, the V gene TRBV5-6; TRBD2 matches at 13 bases. The CDR3 contains 14 residues. Germline CDR1 and CDR2: SGHDT and YYEEEE. Trimming cost V 3 bases and J 4 bases; bases outside gene matches: 1. The CDR3 here is CASSSGLAGYEQYF. CDR3 sequence (DNA): TGTGCCAGCAGCTCGGGACTAGCGGGGTACGAGCAGTACTTC.

In DNA, the CDR3 is TGTGCCAGCAGCTTCTGGACAGTTACAGATACGCAGTATTTT. Translated, it gives CASSFWTVTDTQYF. The V and J genes are TRBV5-5 and TRBJ2-3, with a possible D match to TRBD1 (6 bases). CDR3 length: 14 amino acids. Germline assignment: CDR1 SGHKS and CDR2 YYEKEE (reference sequence). V lost 2 bases to trimming and J lost 3 bases, with 10 bases between them.

A few counts support this clone. The CDR3 DNA is TGTGCCATCAGTGAGTCCTCGACAGAAATAAGTTCACCCCTCCACTTT. This sequence encodes CAISESSTEISSPLHF. The chain couples TRBV10-3 to TRBJ1-6, with D possibly TRBD1 on 5 matching bases. The CDR3 has 16 amino acids. V shed 0 bases and J shed 9 bases, with 15 bases lying between them. Per the germline V gene, CDR1 is ENHRY and CDR2 is SYGVKD.

The V gene is TRBV30, the J gene TRBJ1-5; D possibly corresponds to TRBD1 (6 bases). V was shortened by 7 bases and J by 6 bases, with 22 bases between the two germline ends. Looked up from germline, CDR1 is GTSNPN and CDR2 is SVGIG (reference sequence). The CDR3 is 15 residues long. The CDR3 DNA reads as TGTGCCTCCTCCATTTTGACAGGTCACGGTCAGCCCCAGCATTTT. It is translated as CASSILTGHGQPQHF.

This clone was seen only a few times. V and J are TRBV7-2 and TRBJ2-6; D unclear. The germline CDR1 and CDR2 sequences are SGHTA and FQGNSA. The CDR3 totals 17 residues. V shed 5 bases and J shed 0 bases, with 14 bases lying between them. CDR3 in DNA: TGTGCCAGCAGCCCCCGGGTAGTCGGCTCTGGGGCCAACGTCCTGACTTTC. Its protein is CASSPRVVGSGANVLTF.

The chain employs TRBV29-1 and TRBJ1-2, with 7 bases fitting TRBD1. Germline loops: CDR1 SQVTM, CDR2 ANQGSEA. There are 14 residues in the CDR3. V trimming: 3 bases; J trimming: 8 bases; junction bases outside the gene matches: 12. The DNA for the CDR3 is TGCAGCGTTGATTCGACAGGGCAGCTCTCGGGCTACACCTTC. It codes for CSVDSTGQLSGYTF.

In regard to this clone: The sample holds other DNA sequences that translate to the same CDR3. V gene TRBV20-1 combines with J gene TRBJ2-7; D is undetermined. From germline, CDR1 is DFQATT and CDR2 SNEGSKA (reference sequence). The CDR3 consists of 11 residues. Trimming took off 1 base at V and 2 bases at J, with 3 bases between the two ends. The DNA of the CDR3 is TGCAGTGCTAGAGGTACCTACGAGCAGTACTTC. Residues: CSARGTYEQYF.